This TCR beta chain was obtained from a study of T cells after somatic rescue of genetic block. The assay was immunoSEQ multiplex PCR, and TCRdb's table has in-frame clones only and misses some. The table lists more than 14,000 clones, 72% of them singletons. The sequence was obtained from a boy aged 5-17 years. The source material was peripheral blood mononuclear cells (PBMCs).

The CDR3 DNA is TGTGCCAGCAGCCCCACAGGCCTCCAAGAGACCCAGTACTTC. Amino acids: CASSPTGLQETQYF. This chain uses TRBV7-3 with TRBJ2-5; D is perhaps TRBD1 (5 bases). The length of the CDR3 is 14 residues. The V gene's germline CDR1 is SGHTA and CDR2 FQGTGA. The V end lost 5 bases, the J end lost 1 base, and 11 bases lay between the germline ends.